The 15 T cell receptor beta chains below all came from one sample that was sequenced in a study of early T cells in non-severe SARS-CoV-2 infection. One entry per CDR3 protein results from TCRdb running MiXCR on the 5' RACE reads. Of roughly 60,000 distinct CDR3 sequences in the sample, 6.6% were seen once. Sequenced material: whole blood, taken at baseline. Every receptor here comes from an adult who was a healthcare worker with PCR-confirmed SARS-CoV-2 infection or an uninfected control (not recorded which).

Of note for this clonotype: It may be a read error: a sequence one base away is much more abundant. The V call is TRBV11-2, the J call TRBJ1-1, with 8 bases fitting TRBD1. CDR1 and CDR2 from the germline V gene are SGHAT and FQNNGV. The CDR3 spans 15 residues. V lost 1 base, J lost 3 bases, and 4 bases stayed unmatched. CDR3 amino acids: CASSLVPTGDTEAFF. CDR3 nucleotides: TGTGCCAGCAGCTTAGTCCCGACAGGGGACACTGAAGCTTTCTTT.

This clonotype was seen a few times. This chain connects TRBV6-1 to TRBJ2-3, with D hard to call. CDR3 length: 13 amino acids. V was trimmed by 5 bases and J by 2 bases, leaving 8 bases between them. Looked up from germline, CDR1 is MNHNS and CDR2 is SASEGT. The CDR3 nucleotides read TGTGCCAGCAGTCAAGAAAACACAGATACGCAGTATTTT. It translates to CASSQENTDTQYF.

This clonotype was seen many times. V usage is TRBV3-1 and J usage is TRBJ1-1; 7 bases fit TRBD1. The ends lost 8 bases at V and 0 bases at J; junction bases unmatched: 3. Germline lookup yields CDR1 LGHDT and CDR2 YNNKEL (reference sequence). This CDR3 region has 13 residues. For the CDR3, the DNA is TGTGCCAGCGGGACAGAGATGAACACTGAAGCTTTCTTT. Protein product: CASGTEMNTEAFF.

This clonotype was found a few times. The CDR3 DNA reads TGCAGCGCCCAAGAGAACACTGAAGCTTTCTTT. It yields the protein CSAQENTEAFF. The chain carries TRBV29-1 and TRBJ1-1; D ambiguous. Trimming stripped 7 bases from V and 1 base from J, with 7 bases between. CDR3 length: 11 amino acids. Per the germline V gene, CDR1 is SQVTM and CDR2 is ANQGSEA.

This chain connects TRBV4-3 to TRBJ1-4; 7 bases match TRBD1. This CDR3 region has 16 residues. The germline CDR1 and CDR2 sequences are LGHNA and YSLEER. V dropped 1 base and J dropped 0; count of bases not matched to a gene: 2. Here the CDR3 reads CASSQGTGATNEKLFF. CDR3 DNA sequence: TGCGCCAGCAGCCAAGGGACAGGTGCAACTAATGAAAAACTGTTTTTT.

This clonotype turned up a few times. CDR3 nucleotides: TGCAGTGCTAGGACTAGCGGGGTAGATACGCAGTATTTT. It is translated as CSARTSGVDTQYF. This chain joins TRBV20-1 and TRBJ2-3, with TRBD2 matching 11 bases. The ends lost 3 bases at V and 5 bases at J; junction bases unmatched: 1. The CDR3 is made up of 13 amino acids. CDR1 DFQATT and CDR2 SNEGSKA come from the germline V gene (reference sequence).

This clonotype was detected ten times or more. The chain has TRBV24-1 and TRBJ1-3; D gene uncertain. The CDR3 totals 15 residues. The germline CDR1 and CDR2 sequences are KGHDR and SFDVKD. Trimming took off 7 bases at V and 0 bases at J, with 12 bases between the two ends. CDR3 in DNA: TGTGCCACCAGCGCCGGACCGTACTCTGGAAACACCATATATTTT. It encodes CATSAGPYSGNTIYF.

The rearrangement links TRBV25-1 to TRBJ2-7; no clear D gene. With 5 bases removed from V and 3 bases from J, the gap between germline ends came to 5 bases. Germline values: CDR1 MGHDK, CDR2 SYGVNS. This CDR3 is built from 11 residues. Here the CDR3 DNA reads TGTGCCAGCAGTCGAAACTACGAGCAGTACTTC. It specifies CASSRNYEQYF.

This clonotype was observed many times. The chain uses TRBV5-4 and TRBJ2-2; D is possibly TRBD1 (6 bases). V was shortened by 2 bases and J by 5 bases, with 16 bases between the two germline ends. This CDR3 is 16 amino acids long. CDR1 and CDR2 from the germline V gene are SGHNT and YYREEE (reference sequence). CDR3 protein: CASSLPGAIETGELFF. CDR3 DNA: TGTGCCAGCAGCTTACCAGGGGCCATAGAAACCGGGGAGCTGTTTTTT.

This clonotype was picked up a small number of times. CDR3 nucleotide sequence: TGTGCCAGCCTTAAGGACAGGGTTATTATAAATGAGCAGTTCTTC. Its protein is CASLKDRVIINEQFF. This chain links TRBV2 with TRBJ2-1; 8 nucleotides line up with TRBD1. The V gene end was trimmed by 8 bases and the J gene end by 7 bases; junction bases not matched to a gene: 13. This CDR3 has 15 amino acids. In germline, CDR1 is SNHLY, CDR2 FYNNEI.

The V and J genes are TRBV20-1 and TRBJ1-5, with unresolved D. The CDR3 sequence is 13 residues long. Germline CDR1 reads DFQATT; CDR2 reads SNEGSKA (reference sequence). Between the trimmed V and J ends, which lost 3 bases and 0 bases, there was a span of 6 bases. This CDR3 reads CSASANSNQPQHF. The CDR3 coding sequence is TGCAGTGCTAGTGCAAATAGCAATCAGCCCCAGCATTTT.

There are many counts of this clonotype. The chain is built from TRBV19 and TRBJ2-3; TRBD2 aligns across 9 bases. The CDR3 length is 13 residues. CDR1 and CDR2 from the germline V gene are LNHDA and SQIVND (reference sequence). J gave up 6 bases and V 6 bases, and 4 bases lay outside the gene matches. The CDR3 nucleotides read TGTGCCAGTAGATTAGCGGGGGTGGATACGCAGTATTTT. Protein: CASRLAGVDTQYF.

This clonotype was seen ten or more times. This chain connects TRBV5-1 to TRBJ1-3; D not certain. V was clipped by 0 bases and J by 0 bases, with 16 bases between them. Germline V gene data show CDR1 as SGHRS and CDR2 as YFSETQ. The CDR3 spans 18 residues. CDR3 region: CASSLGPAGGPSGNTIYF. Written as DNA, the CDR3 is TGCGCCAGCAGCTTGGGGCCAGCTGGAGGGCCCTCTGGAAACACCATATATTTT.

This chain uses TRBV12-3 or TRBV12-4 with TRBJ2-7; 7 bases match TRBD1. The ends lost 5 bases at V and 2 bases at J; junction bases unmatched: 6. The CDR3 contains 14 residues. CDR3 sequence reads: CASSRDSITYEQYF. The CDR3 nucleotides are TGTGCCAGCAGTCGGGACAGCATTACCTACGAGCAGTACTTC.

In its sample, this clonotype was seen a few times. V is TRBV12-3 or TRBV12-4 and J is TRBJ1-5, with D unclear. The V and J ends lost 3 bases and 4 bases respectively, with 10 bases between them. This CDR3 comprises 14 residues. The CDR3 DNA is TGTGCCAGCAGTTTTAGGCCGGATAATCAGCCCCAGCATTTT. Its translation is CASSFRPDNQPQHF.